These T cell receptor beta chains were read from a single sample in a study of OX40 agonist ivuxolimab in advanced cancers. Data came from immunoSEQ multiplex PCR; TCRdb stores just in-frame clones and leaves some out. Of about 27,000 clones detected, less than 85% appear once; the ten largest clones hold around 28%. This sample comprised CD4+ or CD8+ T cells sorted from blood, obtained in a trial of the OX40 agonist ivuxolimab. The receptor source for this set is an adult with an advanced solid tumor such as melanoma, head and neck, liver or kidney cancer. Each CDR3 is given with its conserved first and last residue. The D gene is left open where the match is weak. Size tells how often a clone was seen (once, few, many) or the class of an expanded clone, and some rows leave it out.

abundance: NA; j_gene: TRBJ2-3; v_gene: TRBV4-1; d_gene: NA; CDR3nt: TGCGCCAGCAGCCAAGTTGGGTCAGATACGCAGTATTTT; CDR3aa: CASSQVGSDTQYF
abundance: NA; j_gene: TRBJ1-5; v_gene: TRBV6-6; d_gene: NA; CDR3nt: TGTGCCAGCAGCACTGGACAGTGGGTCGGTAATCAGCCCCAGCATTTT; CDR3aa: CASSTGQWVGNQPQHF
abundance: NA; j_gene: TRBJ1-1; v_gene: TRBV4-1; d_gene: NA; CDR3nt: TGCGCCAGCAGCCAAGAAGTCGGGGCAGGAGTGAACACTGAAGCTTTCTTT; CDR3aa: CASSQEVGAGVNTEAFF
abundance: few; j_gene: TRBJ1-1; v_gene: TRBV6-5; d_gene: NA; CDR3nt: TGTGCCAGCAGTTTTACTGGCACTGAAGCTTTCTTT; CDR3aa: CASSFTGTEAFF
abundance: NA; j_gene: TRBJ2-7; v_gene: TRBV19; d_gene: TRBD1; CDR3nt: TGTGCCAGTAGTATCGGACAGGGGGCCTACGAGCAGTACTTC; CDR3aa: CASSIGQGAYEQYF
abundance: NA; j_gene: TRBJ2-1; v_gene: TRBV6-1; d_gene: TRBD1; CDR3nt: TGTGCCATCCCGGGGGAAGGGACAGGGGGTTCTCAGCAGTTCTTC; CDR3aa: CAIPGEGTGGSQQFF
abundance: NA; j_gene: TRBJ2-7; v_gene: TRBV13; d_gene: TRBD2; CDR3nt: TGTGCCAGCAGCTTCGCTAGCGGGGGGCCGAGCTCCTACGAGCAGTACTTC; CDR3aa: CASSFASGGPSSYEQYF
abundance: once; j_gene: TRBJ2-1; v_gene: TRBV5-6; d_gene: TRBD1; CDR3nt: TGTGCCAGCAGAACAGGGGGAGCCTACAATGAGCAGTTCTTC; CDR3aa: CASRTGGAYNEQFF
abundance: once; j_gene: TRBJ1-1; v_gene: TRBV19; d_gene: NA; CDR3nt: TGTGCCAGTAGTATAGTGGCGGAGGTGAACACTGAAGCTTTCTTT; CDR3aa: CASSIVAEVNTEAFF
abundance: NA; j_gene: TRBJ1-1; v_gene: TRBV5-1; d_gene: TRBD1; CDR3nt: TGCGCCAGCAGTCTCGCAGGGGGCTACACTGAAGCTTTCTTT; CDR3aa: CASSLAGGYTEAFF
abundance: few; j_gene: TRBJ2-7; v_gene: TRBV18; d_gene: TRBD2; CDR3nt: TGTGCCAGCTCAAATACTAGCGGGGCCGCCTACGAGCAGTACTTC; CDR3aa: CASSNTSGAAYEQYF
abundance: NA; j_gene: TRBJ2-5; v_gene: TRBV25-1; d_gene: NA; CDR3nt: TGTGCCAGCAGTGAAAAAGGAGAGGGTCGTCAGACCCAGTACTTC; CDR3aa: CASSEKGEGRQTQYF
abundance: few; j_gene: TRBJ2-1; v_gene: TRBV13; d_gene: NA; CDR3nt: TGTGCCAGCAGCCCCAATTATGGGGATAATGAGCAGTTCTTC; CDR3aa: CASSPNYGDNEQFF
abundance: NA; j_gene: TRBJ2-7; v_gene: TRBV7-9; d_gene: NA; CDR3nt: TGTGCCAGCAGCTTAGGGCTCCAGCACTACGAGCAGTACTTC; CDR3aa: CASSLGLQHYEQYF
abundance: NA; j_gene: TRBJ1-2; v_gene: TRBV5-1; d_gene: NA; CDR3nt: TGCGCCAGCAGCTTGTACCAGTCTGGCTACACCTTC; CDR3aa: CASSLYQSGYTF
abundance: NA; j_gene: TRBJ2-7; v_gene: TRBV25-1; d_gene: TRBD1; CDR3nt: TGTGCCAGCAAGGGACAGGGAGAACCCTACGAGCAGTACTTC; CDR3aa: CASKGQGEPYEQYF
abundance: NA; j_gene: TRBJ2-7; v_gene: TRBV6-1; d_gene: NA; CDR3nt: TGTGCCAGTTCCGGGACAAGCTCCTACGAGCAGTACTTC; CDR3aa: CASSGTSSYEQYF
abundance: few; j_gene: TRBJ1-1; v_gene: TRBV13; d_gene: NA; CDR3nt: TGTGCCAGCAGCTTTGGTTCTAAGGCCCACTTT; CDR3aa: CASSFGSKAHF
abundance: NA; j_gene: TRBJ2-7; v_gene: TRBV13; d_gene: NA; CDR3nt: TGTGCCAGCAGCTTAGGGGCAGCAGACTCCTACGAGCAGTACTTC; CDR3aa: CASSLGAADSYEQYF
abundance: few; j_gene: TRBJ1-5; v_gene: TRBV7-8; d_gene: TRBD1; CDR3nt: TGTGCCAGCAGCCTGCGGACAGGGGATAGCAATCAGCCCCAGCATTTT; CDR3aa: CASSLRTGDSNQPQHF
abundance: NA; j_gene: TRBJ2-3; v_gene: TRBV6-1; d_gene: NA; CDR3nt: TGTGCCAGCAGTGAAGAACCGTATAGCACAGATACGCAGTATTTT; CDR3aa: CASSEEPYSTDTQYF
abundance: NA; j_gene: TRBJ2-7; v_gene: TRBV29-1; d_gene: NA; CDR3nt: TGCAGCGTTGTTAGCAGCGAGCAGTACTTC; CDR3aa: CSVVSSEQYF
abundance: NA; j_gene: TRBJ1-5; v_gene: TRBV9; d_gene: NA; CDR3nt: TGTGCCAGCAGCGTAGGGGGTAGTAGCAATCAGCCCCAGCATTTT; CDR3aa: CASSVGGSSNQPQHF
abundance: NA; j_gene: TRBJ2-1; v_gene: TRBV19; d_gene: NA; CDR3nt: TGTGCCAGTAGTATAGCCTCTTACAATGAGCAGTTCTTC; CDR3aa: CASSIASYNEQFF
abundance: NA; j_gene: TRBJ2-7; v_gene: TRBV10-3; d_gene: NA; CDR3nt: TGTGCCATCAGTGAGTCCGTAGGGATCGGGACACTGAGCTCCTACGAGCAGTACTTC; CDR3aa: CAISESVGIGTLSSYEQYF
abundance: once; j_gene: TRBJ2-7; v_gene: TRBV28; d_gene: TRBD2; CDR3nt: TGTGCCAGCAGTCTAAACTGGACTAGCGGGGGATACGAGCAGTACTTC; CDR3aa: CASSLNWTSGGYEQYF
abundance: NA; j_gene: TRBJ1-4; v_gene: TRBV11-3; d_gene: NA; CDR3nt: TGTGCCAGCAGCTCCTTCGGCGGCGTAAAACTGTTTTTT; CDR3aa: CASSSFGGVKLFF